The clone carrying this T cell receptor (beta chain) was recorded at least ten times. What it binds is not known. TCRdb reprocessed the reads via MiXCR and lists one record per CDR3 protein. Of about 100,000 distinct CDR3 sequences listed, about 15% are singletons. These data come from a study of T cell repertoires in cytomegalovirus infection. Findings of the study overall: Clonotypes of TCR beta that were HLA-C-restricted and CMV-specific dominated the ex vivo response.

Per germline, CDR1 SGHTA and CDR2 FQGNSA. CDR3 length: 16 residues. With 4 bases clipped from V and 1 base from J, the junction kept 7 bases outside the gene matches. Material: PBMCs. This rearrangement joins TRBV7-2 to TRBJ1-2; 9 bases map to TRBD1. The sequence was collected from a human donor in good health (CMV status not recorded). Some clones in this sample may be carry-over from other donors' samples. Written as DNA, the CDR3 is TGTGCCAGCAGCTACCAGGACAGGGGATATAACTATGGCTACACCTTC. As protein: CASSYQDRGYNYGYTF.